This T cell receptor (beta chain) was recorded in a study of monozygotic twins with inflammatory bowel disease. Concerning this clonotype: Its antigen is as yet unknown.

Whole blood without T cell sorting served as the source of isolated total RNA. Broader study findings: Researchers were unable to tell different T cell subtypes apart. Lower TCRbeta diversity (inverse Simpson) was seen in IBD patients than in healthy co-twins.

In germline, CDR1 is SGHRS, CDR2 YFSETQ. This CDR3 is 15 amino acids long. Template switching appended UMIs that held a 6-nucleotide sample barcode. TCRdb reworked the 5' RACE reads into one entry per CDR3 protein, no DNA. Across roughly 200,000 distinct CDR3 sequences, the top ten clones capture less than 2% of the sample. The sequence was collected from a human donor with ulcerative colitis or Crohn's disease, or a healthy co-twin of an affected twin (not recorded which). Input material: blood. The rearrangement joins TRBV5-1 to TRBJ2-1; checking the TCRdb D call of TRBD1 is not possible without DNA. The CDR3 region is CASSSMGGEGNEQFF.